Shown below are 19 T cell receptor beta chains from a single sample sequenced in a study of cytomegalovirus exposure and HLA in healthy donors. Measured with immunoSEQ multiplex PCR; TCRdb has only the in-frame clones, and not every one. The sample yields 170,000 or so clones, 84% seen once. The sample was PBMCs. The receptors were gathered from a woman aged 18-29 years in good health and CMV-seropositive.

This rearrangement joins TRBV4-2 to TRBJ1-2, with TRBD1 as a possible D gene (6 bases). V gave up 1 base and J gave up 0 bases, with 12 bases separating them. The germline V gene has CDR1 LGHNA and CDR2 YNFKEQ. This CDR3 spans 16 amino acids. The CDR3 DNA is TGTGCCAGCAGCCAAGTAGGAGACAGGTCTAACTATGGCTACACCTTC. As protein: CASSQVGDRSNYGYTF.

The chain links TRBV7-6 to TRBJ1-3; D unresolved. The CDR3 has 16 amino acids. Trimming took off 5 bases at V and 1 base at J, with 15 bases between the two ends. Germline V gene data show CDR1 as SGHVS and CDR2 as FNYEAQ. The CDR3 protein is CASSLGGLLSGNTIYF. CDR3 sequence (DNA): TGTGCCAGCAGCCTGGGCGGACTCCTATCTGGAAACACCATATATTTT. Complete variable domain (other parts from reference TRBV7-6 and TRBJ1-3): GAGVSQSPRYKVTKRGQDVALRCDPISGHVSLYWYRQALGQGPEFLTYFNYEAQQDKSGLPNDRFSAERPEGSISTLTIQRTEQRDSAMYRCASSLGGLLSGNTIYFGEGSWLTVV.

This chain uses TRBV2 with TRBJ1-2; TRBD1 agrees at 7 bases. With 9 bases clipped from V and 7 bases from J, the junction kept 11 bases outside the gene matches. Germline V gene lookup returns CDR1 SNHLY and CDR2 FYNNEI. This CDR3 spans 13 amino acids. CDR3 DNA sequence: TGTGCCAGTTTGACAGGGTATGGTGGTGGCTACACCTTC. Its translation is CASLTGYGGGYTF.

This chain connects TRBV5-6 to TRBJ2-1, with 7 nucleotides matching TRBD2. Germline values: CDR1 SGHDT, CDR2 YYEEEE. Trimming cost V 4 bases and J 0 bases; bases outside gene matches: 4. The CDR3 consists of 15 residues. The DNA for the CDR3 is TGTGCCAGCAGCCGCGGGGGTACCTCCTACAATGAGCAGTTCTTC. Amino acids: CASSRGGTSYNEQFF.

The V and J genes are TRBV2 and TRBJ2-3; 7 positions match TRBD1. The junction had 8 bases not matched to a gene; V was cut back by 4 bases and J by 4 bases. This CDR3 has 15 amino acids. Germline assignment: CDR1 SNHLY and CDR2 FYNNEI. CDR3 DNA: TGTGCCAGCAGTGGGGTAGGGGGCCGCGCAGATACGCAGTATTTT. It codes for CASSGVGGRADTQYF.

This clone was observed a handful of times. The V gene is TRBV7-6, the J gene TRBJ2-7; D is perhaps TRBD2 (5 bases). Germline lookup yields CDR1 SGHVS and CDR2 FNYEAQ. V lost 4 bases, J lost 3 bases, and 10 bases lay in between. CDR3 size: 13 residues. The CDR3 is CASSSGILYEQYF. The CDR3, as DNA: TGTGCCAGCAGCTCGGGGATCCTCTACGAGCAGTACTTC. Full variable domain (rest looked up from reference TRBV7-6 and TRBJ2-7): GAGVSQSPRYKVTKRGQDVALRCDPISGHVSLYWYRQALGQGPEFLTYFNYEAQQDKSGLPNDRFSAERPEGSISTLTIQRTEQRDSAMYRCASSSGILYEQYFGPGTRLTVT.

This rearrangement joins TRBV9 to TRBJ1-4; the match to TRBD1 covers 8 bases. The CDR3 totals 18 residues. CDR1 and CDR2 (germline): SGDLS, YYNGEE. Trimming took 0 bases from V and 0 from J; bases not matched to a gene: 7. The CDR3 bases are TGTGCCAGCAGCGTAGGCACAGGGGGTCGTACAACTAATGAAAAACTGTTTTTT. Amino acids: CASSVGTGGRTTNEKLFF.

The chain links TRBV27 to TRBJ1-2; 7 bases align to TRBD1. The CDR3 has 14 residues. With 6 bases clipped from V and 5 bases from J, the junction kept 9 bases outside the gene matches. Germline V gene sequence: CDR1 MNHEY, CDR2 SMNVEV (reference sequence). The CDR3 coding sequence is TGTGCCAGCAGCCCTTTACAGGGGCTGTATGGCTACACCTTC. Residues: CASSPLQGLYGYTF.

J is TRBJ2-2 and V is TRBV2; D uncertain. This CDR3 is 14 amino acids long. Trimming removed 7 bases at V and 5 bases at J, with 14 bases between. The germline CDR1 and CDR2 sequences are SNHLY and FYNNEI. The CDR3 is CASTTTSETGELFF. The CDR3 DNA reads as TGTGCCAGCACCACTACCTCGGAGACCGGGGAGCTGTTTTTT.

The chain combines TRBV2 with TRBJ2-3; tentative D call: TRBD1 (5 bases). Trimming pared 6 bases from V and 0 bases from J, leaving 13 bases between. Germline V CDR1 and CDR2: SNHLY, FYNNEI. The CDR3 contains 15 residues. This CDR3 reads CASSSTGASTDTQYF. In DNA, the CDR3 is TGTGCCAGCAGCAGTACAGGAGCCAGCACAGATACGCAGTATTTT.

The V gene is TRBV5-4, the J gene TRBJ2-1, with 9 bases that match TRBD1. CDR3 length: 15 residues. Per germline, CDR1 SGHNT and CDR2 YYREEE (reference sequence). Trimming took 1 base from V and 7 from J; bases not matched to a gene: 6. The CDR3: CASSLNRGRLNEQFF. The CDR3 DNA follows: TGTGCCAGCAGCTTGAACAGGGGGCGTTTGAATGAGCAGTTCTTC.

The chain joins TRBV5-1 to TRBJ1-2; D ambiguous. Trimming removed 4 bases at V and 0 bases at J, with 7 bases between. From germline, CDR1 is SGHRS and CDR2 YFSETQ. The CDR3 length is 13 residues. The CDR3 bases are TGCGCCAGCAGCGGGAGTTCTAACTATGGCTACACCTTC. This codes for CASSGSSNYGYTF.

CDR3 protein: CASSYRASGGTYEQYF. The CDR3, as DNA: TGTGCCAGCAGTTACCGGGCTAGCGGGGGTACCTACGAGCAGTACTTC. V is TRBV6-5 and J is TRBJ2-7; 10 nucleotides agree with TRBD2. Per germline, CDR1 MNHEY and CDR2 SVGAGI. V shed 2 bases and J 2 bases; nucleotides not matched to a gene: 6. This CDR3 region has 16 residues.

The V call is TRBV9, the J call TRBJ2-5, with TRBD2 matching 16 bases. This CDR3 has 17 amino acids. Trimming removed 3 bases from V and 4 bases from J; junction bases left unmatched: 6. Germline CDR1 SGDLS, CDR2 YYNGEE. CDR3 residues: CASSAGTSGGAAETQYF. In DNA, the CDR3 is TGTGCCAGCAGCGCCGGGACTAGCGGGGGGGCCGCAGAGACCCAGTACTTC.

This clone was counted a single time. V usage is TRBV5-6 and J usage is TRBJ2-7; 7 nucleotides align to TRBD2. Germline values: CDR1 SGHDT, CDR2 YYEEEE. The trim removed 2 bases at V and 13 bases at J, leaving 9 bases unmatched. The CDR3 runs to 12 residues. Written as DNA, the CDR3 is TGTGCCAGCAGCTTATGGGAGGGAAGTGGATACTTC. Its translation: CASSLWEGSGYF.

The genes are TRBV6-1 and TRBJ1-1, with a tentative D call TRBD1 (6 bases). There are 15 residues in the CDR3. V gave up 2 bases and J gave up 0 bases, with 10 bases separating them. CDR1 and CDR2 (germline): MNHNS, SASEGT. The CDR3 bases are TGTGCCAGCAGTGAACAGGGGCCCATGAACACTGAAGCTTTCTTT. Amino acid sequence: CASSEQGPMNTEAFF.

V and J are TRBV5-1 and TRBJ1-4; 7 bases are shared with TRBD1. J lost 4 bases, V lost 4 bases, and 7 bases had no gene match. Per germline, CDR1 SGHRS and CDR2 YFSETQ. CDR3 size: 15 residues. CDR3 residues: CASSGRDSLNEKLFF. The CDR3 DNA is TGCGCCAGCAGCGGCCGGGACAGTCTTAATGAAAAACTGTTTTTT.

The chain joins TRBV25-1 to TRBJ1-6, with D unresolved. From germline, CDR1 is MGHDK and CDR2 SYGVNS. With 3 bases removed from V and 10 bases from J, the gap between germline ends came to 13 bases. This CDR3 comprises 14 residues. CDR3 loop: CASSDEGGPSPLHF. In DNA form, the CDR3 reads TGTGCCAGCAGTGATGAGGGCGGGCCATCACCCCTCCACTTT.

The V gene is TRBV5-1, the J gene TRBJ2-7, with a tentative D call TRBD2 (5 bases). The CDR3 length is 14 residues. Trimming took off 0 bases at V and 0 bases at J, with 7 bases between the two ends. Germline assignment: CDR1 SGHRS and CDR2 YFSETQ. The CDR3 nucleotides read TGCGCCAGCAGCTTGGTGGGGAGCTCCTACGAGCAGTACTTC. Residues: CASSLVGSSYEQYF.